A selection of T cell receptor beta chains follows, all from one sample in a study of stem cell transplantation in POMP-related autoinflammatory disease. The method was immunoSEQ multiplex PCR; TCRdb's version includes in-frame clones alone and lacks a portion of them. The sample includes 25,000 to 30,000 clones, around 86% seen only once; the top ten take approximately 2.4%. The input for sequencing was CD4+ T cells from PBMCs, taken before stem cell transplantation. The receptors originated from a human donor with POMP-related autoinflammation and immune dysregulation (PRAID). CDR3s include the opening cysteine and the closing phenylalanine or tryptophan. The order of the fields is clone size, J gene, V gene, D gene, CDR3 protein, CDR3 DNA. D genes are given only for firm matches. A clone size is listed for some rows: how often the clone was seen (once, few, many), or a class if it is expanded.

abundance: once; j_gene: TRBJ2-5; v_gene: TRBV29-1; d_gene: TRBD1; CDR3aa: CSVEGTVQETQYF; CDR3nt: TGCAGCGTTGAGGGGACAGTGCAAGAGACCCAGTACTTC
abundance: .; j_gene: TRBJ2-7; v_gene: TRBV30; d_gene: TRBD2; CDR3aa: CALGLAGAYEQYF; CDR3nt: TGTGCCTTGGGACTAGCGGGAGCCTACGAGCAGTACTTC
abundance: .; j_gene: TRBJ1-2; v_gene: TRBV29-1; d_gene: .; CDR3aa: CSVSPRSNYGYTF; CDR3nt: TGCAGCGTCAGTCCGAGATCTAACTATGGCTACACCTTC
abundance: .; j_gene: TRBJ1-2; v_gene: TRBV29-1; d_gene: .; CDR3aa: CSVERGAKYGYTF; CDR3nt: TGCAGCGTTGAACGGGGGGCGAAGTATGGCTACACCTTC
abundance: .; j_gene: TRBJ1-2; v_gene: TRBV1; d_gene: .; CDR3aa: CTTLSHRGPSTNYGYTF; CDR3nt: TGCACCACCTTATCCCACAGGGGACCCTCTACTAACTATGGCTACACCTTC
abundance: .; j_gene: TRBJ2-7; v_gene: TRBV5-6; d_gene: .; CDR3aa: CASNSRGIYEQYF; CDR3nt: TGTGCCAGCAACTCCCGGGGGATCTACGAGCAGTACTTC
abundance: .; j_gene: TRBJ2-2; v_gene: TRBV10-3; d_gene: .; CDR3aa: CAISGKNTGELFF; CDR3nt: TGTGCCATCAGTGGCAAGAACACCGGGGAGCTGTTTTTT
abundance: .; j_gene: TRBJ2-7; v_gene: TRBV7-8; d_gene: TRBD2; CDR3aa: CASSSAGDSYEQYF; CDR3nt: TGTGCCAGCAGCTCCGCGGGGGACTCCTACGAGCAGTACTTC
abundance: .; j_gene: TRBJ2-7; v_gene: TRBV7-3; d_gene: .; CDR3aa: CASSLLNYEQYF; CDR3nt: TGTGCCAGCAGCTTATTAAACTACGAGCAGTACTTC
abundance: .; j_gene: TRBJ2-1; v_gene: TRBV28; d_gene: TRBD1; CDR3aa: CASSPNDRGYEQFF; CDR3nt: TGTGCCAGCAGTCCCAACGACAGGGGCTATGAGCAGTTCTTC
abundance: .; j_gene: TRBJ2-7; v_gene: TRBV7-8; d_gene: TRBD2; CDR3aa: CASWVTGTSGTGREQYF; CDR3nt: TGTGCCAGCTGGGTTACCGGGACTAGCGGGACGGGGAGGGAGCAGTACTTC
abundance: .; j_gene: TRBJ2-7; v_gene: TRBV6-5; d_gene: .; CDR3aa: CASSYGAPTGVWEQYF; CDR3nt: TGTGCCAGCAGTTACGGGGCCCCTACAGGTGTATGGGAGCAGTACTTC
abundance: .; j_gene: TRBJ1-2; v_gene: TRBV30; d_gene: .; CDR3aa: CARTRAVDYGYTF; CDR3nt: TGTGCCCGGACCAGGGCCGTCGACTATGGCTACACCTTC
abundance: .; j_gene: TRBJ2-1; v_gene: TRBV4-1; d_gene: TRBD2; CDR3aa: CASSQTGAGGDNEQFF; CDR3nt: TGCGCCAGCAGCCAGACGGGAGCGGGGGGGGACAATGAGCAGTTCTTC
abundance: .; j_gene: TRBJ2-7; v_gene: TRBV28; d_gene: .; CDR3aa: CASSLSLGVRSYEQYF; CDR3nt: TGTGCCAGCAGTTTGTCCCTTGGGGTTCGCTCCTACGAGCAGTACTTC
abundance: .; j_gene: TRBJ2-2; v_gene: TRBV9; d_gene: .; CDR3aa: CASSTSLTSTTGELFF; CDR3nt: TGTGCCAGCAGCACATCCCTTACTAGCACCACCGGGGAGCTGTTTTTT
abundance: .; j_gene: TRBJ1-2; v_gene: TRBV7-2; d_gene: .; CDR3aa: CASSSHRVGYTF; CDR3nt: TGTGCCAGCAGCTCCCACAGGGTCGGCTACACCTTC
abundance: .; j_gene: TRBJ2-7; v_gene: TRBV10-3; d_gene: .; CDR3aa: CAISEVAAPYEQYF; CDR3nt: TGTGCCATCAGTGAGGTCGCAGCCCCCTACGAGCAGTACTTC
abundance: few; j_gene: TRBJ1-5; v_gene: TRBV19; d_gene: .; CDR3aa: CASRLSGTAGQPQHF; CDR3nt: TGTGCCAGTAGACTTTCCGGGACGGCTGGTCAGCCCCAGCATTTT
abundance: .; j_gene: TRBJ2-5; v_gene: TRBV7-9; d_gene: TRBD1; CDR3aa: CASSLQGGRGLQETQYF; CDR3nt: TGTGCCAGCAGCTTACAAGGGGGCAGGGGGCTCCAAGAGACCCAGTACTTC
abundance: .; j_gene: TRBJ1-2; v_gene: TRBV6-5; d_gene: .; CDR3aa: CASSPHLIEGGYTF; CDR3nt: TGTGCCAGCAGCCCCCATTTAATCGAGGGAGGCTACACCTTC
abundance: few; j_gene: TRBJ1-2; v_gene: TRBV28; d_gene: TRBD1; CDR3aa: CASRQRGPLGYTF; CDR3nt: TGTGCCAGCAGGCAGAGGGGGCCGCTCGGCTACACCTTC
abundance: few; j_gene: TRBJ1-2; v_gene: TRBV19; d_gene: .; CDR3aa: CASSQDRISGNYGYTF; CDR3nt: TGTGCCAGTAGCCAAGACAGAATTTCAGGGAACTATGGCTACACCTTC
abundance: .; j_gene: TRBJ2-7; v_gene: TRBV6-1; d_gene: .; CDR3aa: CASSARRGLGEQYF; CDR3nt: TGTGCCAGCAGTGCGCGCAGGGGTCTGGGCGAGCAGTACTTC
abundance: .; j_gene: TRBJ2-1; v_gene: TRBV6-4; d_gene: TRBD1; CDR3aa: CASSDPGQGYNEQFF; CDR3nt: TGTGCCAGCAGTGACCCGGGACAGGGGTACAATGAGCAGTTCTTC
abundance: .; j_gene: TRBJ2-1; v_gene: TRBV13; d_gene: .; CDR3aa: CASSTGYREQFF; CDR3nt: TGTGCCAGCAGCACAGGGTATCGGGAGCAGTTCTTC
abundance: .; j_gene: TRBJ1-1; v_gene: TRBV25-1; d_gene: .; CDR3aa: CASSGWDTSNTEAFF; CDR3nt: TGTGCCAGCAGTGGGTGGGACACCTCAAACACTGAAGCTTTCTTT
abundance: .; j_gene: TRBJ1-6; v_gene: TRBV21-1; d_gene: .; CDR3aa: CASSKPIPMTGGSPLHF; CDR3nt: TGTGCCAGCAGCAAACCCATCCCCATGACAGGGGGTTCACCCCTCCACTTT
abundance: .; j_gene: TRBJ2-5; v_gene: TRBV2; d_gene: .; CDR3aa: CASSDVLELVQETQYF; CDR3nt: TGTGCCAGCAGTGATGTTCTAGAACTGGTACAAGAGACCCAGTACTTC
abundance: once; j_gene: TRBJ1-5; v_gene: TRBV5-8; d_gene: .; CDR3aa: CASSLARQSIFNQPQHF; CDR3nt: TGTGCCAGCAGCTTGGCTCGACAGTCCATTTTCAATCAGCCCCAGCATTTT
abundance: .; j_gene: TRBJ1-1; v_gene: TRBV5-6; d_gene: .; CDR3aa: CASSFGVGSTEAFF; CDR3nt: TGTGCCAGCAGCTTTGGGGTGGGGAGCACTGAAGCTTTCTTT
abundance: once; j_gene: TRBJ2-1; v_gene: TRBV11-2; d_gene: TRBD2; CDR3aa: CASKLAGKSYNEQFF; CDR3nt: TGTGCCAGTAAACTAGCGGGAAAGTCCTACAATGAGCAGTTCTTC
abundance: .; j_gene: TRBJ1-1; v_gene: TRBV28; d_gene: TRBD1; CDR3aa: CASSLSGGNSEAFF; CDR3nt: TGTGCCAGCAGTTTATCAGGGGGCAATAGTGAAGCTTTCTTT
abundance: .; j_gene: TRBJ1-5; v_gene: TRBV12-5; d_gene: TRBD1; CDR3aa: CASGLGTGGFGNQPQHF; CDR3nt: TGTGCTAGTGGTTTGGGGACAGGGGGTTTTGGCAATCAGCCCCAGCATTTT
abundance: .; j_gene: TRBJ2-5; v_gene: TRBV15; d_gene: .; CDR3aa: CATSRDSGLQRETQYF; CDR3nt: TGTGCCACCAGCAGAGATAGCGGACTACAGAGAGAGACCCAGTACTTC
abundance: .; j_gene: TRBJ1-4; v_gene: TRBV30; d_gene: TRBD1; CDR3aa: CAWEGQGNEKLFF; CDR3nt: TGTGCCTGGGAGGGACAGGGTAATGAAAAACTGTTTTTT
abundance: .; j_gene: TRBJ1-1; v_gene: TRBV6-1; d_gene: .; CDR3aa: CASSVGVPVTEAFF; CDR3nt: TGTGCCAGCAGTGTCGGAGTGCCGGTAACTGAAGCTTTCTTT
abundance: .; j_gene: TRBJ1-2; v_gene: TRBV9; d_gene: .; CDR3aa: CASSSGVEEGGYTF; CDR3nt: TGTGCCAGCAGCTCAGGGGTGGAAGAGGGTGGCTACACCTTC
abundance: .; j_gene: TRBJ2-3; v_gene: TRBV7-3; d_gene: TRBD1; CDR3aa: CASQGPGGKTDTQYF; CDR3nt: TGTGCCAGCCAGGGGCCAGGGGGCAAGACAGATACGCAGTATTTT
abundance: once; j_gene: TRBJ2-5; v_gene: TRBV10-3; d_gene: TRBD2; CDR3aa: CAIRGLAGTQETQYF; CDR3nt: TGTGCCATCAGGGGACTAGCGGGAACCCAAGAGACCCAGTACTTC
abundance: few; j_gene: TRBJ1-1; v_gene: TRBV5-1; d_gene: .; CDR3aa: CASSRTQPGTEAFF; CDR3nt: TGCGCCAGCAGCCGGACCCAACCTGGGACTGAAGCTTTCTTT
abundance: .; j_gene: TRBJ1-1; v_gene: TRBV19; d_gene: .; CDR3aa: CASSTQANTEAFF; CDR3nt: TGTGCCAGTAGTACACAGGCCAACACTGAAGCTTTCTTT
abundance: few; j_gene: TRBJ1-5; v_gene: TRBV30; d_gene: .; CDR3aa: CAWSVGGNQPQHF; CDR3nt: TGTGCCTGGAGTGTGGGGGGCAATCAGCCCCAGCATTTT
abundance: .; j_gene: TRBJ2-3; v_gene: TRBV7-3; d_gene: .; CDR3aa: CASSRTGPDTDTQYF; CDR3nt: TGTGCCAGCAGCCGAACTGGCCCGGACACAGATACGCAGTATTTT